The 7 T cell receptor beta chains below were found in one sample sequenced in a study of regulatory T cells in long-lasting Graves disease. CDR3-region Arm-PCR and iRepertoire HTBI primers produced the TCR beta libraries. MiXCR, applied by TCRdb to the multiplex PCR reads, yields one record per CDR3 protein. Of approximately 470,000 distinct CDR3 sequences in the sample, roughly 16% are singletons; the top ten hold more than 10%. Time point specified: newly diagnosed GD, antithyroid drugs for less than 3 months. The TCR library used RNA extracted from PBMCs. The sample was also reused in another study, on T cells in Graves' hyperthyroidism and ophthalmopathy.

The sequenced sample was peripheral blood mononuclear cells (PBMCs), obtained at new diagnosis, from a patient treated with antithyroid drugs. Receptors were obtained from a middle-aged man with Graves disease.

There are many counts of this clonotype. The chain uses TRBV3-1 and TRBJ2-3; D ambiguous. This CDR3 region has 14 residues. The V gene's germline CDR1 is LGHDT and CDR2 YNNKEL (reference sequence). The germline V and J ends were trimmed by 1 base and 1 base, with 6 bases remaining between them. The CDR3 DNA reads TGTGCCAGCAGCCAAGTTCCGGGCACAGATACGCAGTATTTT. This translates into CASSQVPGTDTQYF.

This clonotype has ten or more counts. The chain uses TRBV28 and TRBJ2-7, with 12 positions matching TRBD2. CDR3 length equals 15 residues. Looked up from germline, CDR1 is MDHEN and CDR2 is SYDVKM. V lost 3 bases and J lost 4; bases outside the gene matches: 4. The CDR3, as DNA: TGTGCCAGCAGTTTCCGGACTAGCGGGATATACGAGCAGTACTTC. It yields the protein CASSFRTSGIYEQYF.

This clonotype was observed at least ten times. The CDR3 here is CSARDLGASSYNEQFF. In DNA, the CDR3 is TGCAGTGCTAGAGATCTAGGGGCCAGCTCCTACAATGAGCAGTTCTTC. This sequence joins TRBV20-1 and TRBJ2-1; D may be TRBD1 (5 bases). The germline gives CDR1 DFQATT, CDR2 SNEGSKA (reference sequence). With 0 bases removed from V and 0 bases from J, the gap between germline ends came to 12 bases. This CDR3 contains 16 residues.

Remarks on this clonotype: A read error is possible here, since a much larger clone lies one base away. CDR3 protein: CASSSGFAFRYNEQYF. CDR3 sequence (DNA): TGTGCCAGCAGTTCGGGTTTTGCGTTTAGGTACAATGAGCAGTACTTC. The gene calls are TRBV28 and TRBJ2-7; D is undetermined. From germline, CDR1 is MDHEN and CDR2 SYDVKM. With 4 bases removed from V and 7 bases from J, the gap between germline ends came to 23 bases. CDR3 size: 16 residues.

Concerning this clonotype: This may come from a read error, since a much larger clone is one base off. This chain connects TRBV20-1 to TRBJ2-1, with 9 bases lining up with TRBD2. V lost 6 bases, J lost 5 bases, and 14 bases stayed unmatched. Germline CDR1 and CDR2: DFQATT and SNEGSKA (reference sequence). CDR3 length: 16 amino acids. Here the CDR3 DNA reads TGCAGTGCCCCAGGGACTAGCAGGATTAACCACAATGAGCAGTTCTTC. It yields the protein CSAPGTSRINHNEQFF.

This clonotype has ten or more counts. This chain connects TRBV11-2 to TRBJ1-6; the match to TRBD1 covers 9 bases. The junction had 14 bases not matched to a gene; V was cut back by 5 bases and J by 9 bases. There are 17 residues in the CDR3. CDR1 and CDR2 (germline): SGHAT, FQNNGV. The CDR3 coding sequence is TGTGCCAGCAGCACAACGACAGGGGGACCGACTTCTTCACCCCTCCACTTT. Its protein is CASSTTTGGPTSSPLHF.

At least ten counts were recorded for this clonotype. The rearrangement uses TRBV28 and TRBJ2-5; TRBD2 aligns across 7 bases. J gave up 4 bases and V 3 bases, and 8 bases lay outside the gene matches. The CDR3 length is 15 residues. CDR1 is MDHEN and CDR2 is SYDVKM in the germline V gene. The CDR3 spells CASSFYNPGGETQYF. In DNA form, the CDR3 reads TGTGCCAGCAGTTTTTACAACCCGGGGGGAGAGACCCAGTACTTC.